The rows below give T cell receptor beta chains drawn from one sample of a study of response to subunit inactivated influenza vaccine. TCRdb reprocessed the RT-PCR reads via MiXCR and lists one record per CDR3 protein. The table shows more than 700,000 distinct CDR3 sequences, with around 21% occurring only once. Sequenced material: PBMCs from blood, taken roughly 5 days after vaccination. These TCRs come from a man between 45 and 60 years old who received an inactivated influenza vaccine. Each CDR3 is given with its conserved first and last residue. A D gene is named only where the DNA matches it firmly. Only some rows state a clone size, as once, few, many or a class for expanded clones.

j_call d_call clone_size v_call cdr3_aa cdr3_nt
TRBJ2-1 TRBD2 many TRBV20-1 CRPTSGGFEDEQFF TGCAGGCCGACTAGCGGGGGCTTTGAGGATGAGCAGTTCTTC
TRBJ2-5 TRBD1 . TRBV29-1 CSARDRGRQETQYF TGCAGCGCCCGGGACAGGGGAAGGCAAGAGACCCAGTACTTC
TRBJ2-2 TRBD2 . TRBV29-1 CSVVASGNGGELFF TGCAGCGTTGTAGCTAGCGGGAACGGCGGGGAGCTGTTTTTT
TRBJ1-1 . . TRBV11-1 CASSFETGSEAFF TGTGCCAGCAGCTTTGAGACGGGTAGTGAAGCTTTCTTT
TRBJ2-3 . . TRBV5-4 CASRFRGGSTDTQYF TGTGCCAGCAGGTTCCGGGGCGGGAGCACAGATACGCAGTATTTT
TRBJ2-7 TRBD1 many TRBV20-1 CSANVVLGQGADEQYF TGCAGTGCGAATGTAGTACTAGGACAGGGGGCAGACGAGCAGTACTTC
TRBJ1-1 . . TRBV7-9 CASSLMTEAFF TGTGCCAGCAGCTTGATGACGGAAGCTTTCTTT
TRBJ2-3 TRBD1 . TRBV15 CATSRDRRTGARDTQYF TGTGCCACCAGCAGAGATCGAAGGACAGGGGCACGGGATACGCAGTATTTT
TRBJ1-1 . . TRBV10-1 CASSESEGQLMNTEAFF TGCGCCAGCAGTGAGTCTGAAGGACAGCTTATGAACACTGAAGCTTTCTTT
TRBJ2-1 TRBD2 few TRBV4-3 CASSQEIVTSGGAHEQFF TGCGCCAGCAGCCAAGAGATCGTAACTAGCGGGGGGGCTCATGAGCAGTTCTTC
TRBJ2-3 . many TRBV4-2 CASRDTDTQYF TGTGCCAGCCGGGACACAGATACGCAGTATTTT
TRBJ2-7 . . TRBV14 CASSQVFSFRSYEQYF TGTGCCAGCAGCCAAGTATTCTCTTTCCGCTCCTACGAGCAGTACTTC
TRBJ1-1 . . TRBV12-3/TRBV12-4 CASSFSGRGSEAFF TGTGCCAGCAGTTTCTCGGGGAGAGGGAGTGAAGCTTTCTTT
TRBJ2-7 TRBD2 few TRBV5-4 CASSLIGIAGREQYF TGTGCCAGCAGCTTAATAGGAATAGCGGGAAGGGAGCAGTACTTC
TRBJ2-1 TRBD2 . TRBV10-3 CAISDGLAGDYNEQFF TGTGCCATCAGTGATGGCCTAGCGGGGGACTACAATGAGCAGTTCTTC
TRBJ1-5 . . TRBV27 CASSHRLNSNQPQHF TGTGCCAGCAGTCATCGACTGAATAGCAATCAGCCCCAGCATTTT
TRBJ2-7 TRBD1 . TRBV7-8 CASSLGTGTETYEQYF TGTGCCAGCAGCTTAGGAACCGGGACAGAGACCTACGAGCAGTACTTC
TRBJ2-3 TRBD1 few TRBV11-2 CASRVGQTYTDTQYF TGTGCCAGCAGGGTGGGACAGACTTACACAGATACGCAGTATTTT
TRBJ2-7 TRBD1 . TRBV20-1 CSASQGADEQYF TGCAGTGCTAGCCAGGGGGCGGACGAGCAGTACTTC
TRBJ2-7 . few TRBV6-2/TRBV6-3 CASTRGLHYEQYF TGTGCCAGCACCAGGGGACTTCATTACGAGCAGTACTTC
TRBJ2-3 . . TRBV15 CATSEGSSTDTQYF TGTGCCACCAGCGAGGGGTCTAGCACAGATACGCAGTATTTT
TRBJ2-5 . few TRBV7-2 CASSLAAQAAQETQYF TGTGCCAGCAGCTTAGCGGCACAGGCCGCTCAAGAGACCCAGTACTTC
TRBJ2-3 TRBD2 few TRBV9 CASSVGGVGTDTQYF TGTGCCAGCAGCGTCGGGGGGGTCGGCACAGATACGCAGTATTTT
TRBJ2-5 . . TRBV5-1 CASSLASVLQETQYF TGCGCCAGCAGCTTGGCCTCCGTACTCCAAGAGACCCAGTACTTC
TRBJ2-7 TRBD1 . TRBV5-6 CASSWRSGQRPYEQYF TGTGCCAGCAGCTGGAGGTCGGGACAGCGGCCCTACGAGCAGTACTTC
TRBJ2-2 TRBD2 . TRBV7-6 CASTLAGRGTGELFF TGTGCCAGCACCCTAGCGGGGAGGGGCACCGGGGAGCTGTTTTTT
TRBJ2-6 . . TRBV11-2 CASSLGGWGPSAGANVLTF TGTGCCAGCAGCTTAGGGGGATGGGGGCCGTCGGCTGGGGCCAACGTCCTGACTTTC
TRBJ2-5 TRBD1 . TRBV5-1 CASSAGQGRKETQYF TGCGCCAGCAGCGCAGGACAGGGAAGGAAAGAGACCCAGTACTTC
TRBJ2-7 . many TRBV4-3 CASSQELWAGPSDEQYF TGCGCCAGCAGCCAAGAGCTGTGGGCAGGCCCCTCGGACGAGCAGTACTTC
TRBJ2-7 . once TRBV29-1 CSVAEQGSYEQYF TGCAGCGTTGCGGAACAGGGCTCCTACGAGCAGTACTTC
TRBJ1-6 . . TRBV6-5 CASSYSSGNSPLHF TGTGCCAGCAGTTACTCATCAGGGAACTCACCCCTCCACTTT
TRBJ2-5 . many TRBV5-1 CASKQAGGINQETQYF TGCGCCAGCAAACAAGCAGGAGGGATCAACCAAGAGACCCAGTACTTC
TRBJ2-3 . few TRBV20-1 CSAWDGSTDTQYF TGCAGTGCTTGGGACGGTAGCACAGATACGCAGTATTTT
TRBJ1-2 . few TRBV20-1 CSASTAGRNYGYTF TGCAGTGCTAGTACGGCAGGTCGTAACTATGGCTACACCTTC
TRBJ2-3 TRBD2 . TRBV20-1 CSPSLGRAITDTQYF TGCAGTCCATCTCTCGGGAGGGCCATCACAGATACGCAGTATTTT
TRBJ2-3 . . TRBV4-3 CASSQDEFDVTDTQYF TGCGCCAGCAGCCAAGATGAGTTCGACGTGACAGATACGCAGTATTTT
TRBJ1-1 . . TRBV7-9 CASSQDSITEAFF TGTGCCAGCAGCCAGGACAGTATCACTGAAGCTTTCTTT
TRBJ2-7 TRBD2 few TRBV27 CASSLRLAGGPGIYEQYF TGTGCCAGCAGTTTACGACTAGCGGGAGGGCCCGGGATCTACGAGCAGTACTTC
TRBJ1-2 TRBD1 . TRBV12-3/TRBV12-4 CACSFRPILGDRLNYGYTF TGTGCCTGCAGTTTCAGGCCGATCTTGGGGGACAGGCTTAACTATGGCTACACCTTC